The entry that follows covers one T cell receptor beta chain sequence. Its antigen is unknown. The CDR3 contains 16 residues. The germline gives CDR1 MGHRA, CDR2 YSYEKL. Trimming took 0 bases from V and 3 from J; bases not matched to a gene: 8. Libraries were prepared by immunoSEQ multiplex PCR; TCRdb keeps only in-frame clonotypes and omits some of them. The sample contains about 84,000 clones, 94% of which appear only once. The data stem from a study of OX40 agonist ivuxolimab in advanced cancers. Study-level information: Dose-escalation patients' cancers were hepatocellular carcinoma, melanoma, renal cell or head and neck cancer. Treatment received earlier with anti-PD-1, anti-PD-L1 or anti-CTLA-4 agents was allowed, and more than 35% had some. Study-level results: Expanded clones belonging to CD8+ T cells outnumbered, on average, those of CD4+. What antigens the expanded peripheral T cells recognized was never established.

This receptor was obtained from an adult with an advanced solid tumor such as melanoma, head and neck, liver or kidney cancer. The V gene is TRBV4-1, the J gene TRBJ2-7, with 7 bases identical to TRBD2. Specimen: CD4+ or CD8+ T cells sorted from blood, collected in a trial of the OX40 agonist ivuxolimab. This chain's CDR3 is CASSQEERGGIYEQYF. CDR3 in DNA: TGCGCCAGCAGCCAAGAAGAGCGCGGGGGAATCTACGAGCAGTACTTC.